This TCR beta chain is from a study of neurological immune-mediated disorders. One entry per CDR3 protein, called by TCRdb with MiXCR from the 5' RACE reads. The sample carries about 30,000 distinct CDR3 sequences, 5.5% to 6% recorded once. V lost 9 bases, J lost 1 base, and 9 bases lay in between. The CDR3 has 13 residues. Germline CDR1 and CDR2: MNHNS and SASEGT. This clonotype was observed at least ten times. The sample was CD4+ T cells from blood. This chain uses TRBV6-1 with TRBJ2-2; TRBD2 is a possible D gene (5 bases). The sequence was collected from a woman between 45 and 60 years old in good health. As DNA, the CDR3 is TGTGCCAGTACCGGGATGAACACCGGGGAGCTGTTTTTT. Translation: CASTGMNTGELFF.